This T cell receptor (beta chain) emerged from a study of T cell repertoires in cytomegalovirus infection. Study results and caveats: HLA-C-restricted, CMV-specific TCR beta clonotypes were dominant ex vivo.

TCRdb called the reads again in MiXCR, with one record for every CDR3 protein. This table holds roughly 500,000 distinct CDR3 sequences, 30% to 40% found once. Germline CDR1 is LGHNA and CDR2 is YSLEER. V was clipped by 3 bases and J by 0 bases, with 12 bases between them. This CDR3 spans 15 amino acids. In its sample, this clonotype was seen many times. The antigen is unknown. The sequence derives from a human donor in good health (CMV status not recorded). Some clones in this sample may be carry-over from other donors' samples. The material was cultured PBMCs, obtained from culture after CMV antigen stimulation. The rearrangement links TRBV4-3 to TRBJ2-7; TRBD1 or TRBD2 may be the D gene (7 bases each). The CDR3 DNA follows: TGCGCCAGCAGCCAGCAGGGGGGGGGCTCCTACGAGCAGTACTTC. Protein: CASSQQGGGSYEQYF.